Presented here are 14 T cell receptor beta chains from one specimen sequenced in a study of tumor-infiltrating lymphocytes in primary liver carcinoma. Both RNA and DNA were isolated together from 20-30 mg of bulk tissue that had not been sorted. TCR beta cDNA was reverse-transcribed from 500 ng of total RNA. The reaction used a constant-region primer and ProtoScript II reverse transcriptase. The TCR beta library was amplified through three nested multiplex PCR rounds in a modified ARM-PCR procedure. Amplification in the first two PCR rounds was performed using TRBV1-TRBV30 forward primers and a C-beta reverse primer for roughly 9 cycles each. TCRdb re-analysed the multiplex PCR reads in MiXCR, keeping a single row per CDR3 protein. The profile shows approximately 79,000 distinct CDR3 sequences, over 60% of them singletons. The sequenced sample consisted of liver tumor tissue from sampling region 4. The subset denotes: tumor region T4, right-lateral pole. These TCRs come from a man aged 40-50 years with primary liver carcinoma and hepatitis B virus infection.

This chain connects TRBV11-2 to TRBJ2-1; 11 bases align to TRBD2. With 6 bases clipped from V and 6 bases from J, the junction kept 7 bases outside the gene matches. Germline V gives CDR1 SGHAT, CDR2 FQNNGV. The CDR3 covers 15 residues. Written as DNA, the CDR3 is TGTGCCAGCAGGCTACTAGCGGGAGCTTTCAATGAGCAGTTCTTC. It encodes CASRLLAGAFNEQFF. Complete variable domain (other parts from reference TRBV11-2 and TRBJ2-1): EAGVAQSPRYKIIEKRQSVAFWCNPISGHATLYWYQQILGQGPKLLIQFQNNGVVDDSQLPKDRFSAERLKGVDSTLKIQPAKLEDSAVYLCASRLLAGAFNEQFFGPGTRLTVL.

Concerning this clonotype: A read error is likely, as this CDR3 ends without the conserved phenylalanine or tryptophan. This chain uses TRBV30 with TRBJ2-7, with 7 bases lining up with TRBD1. J gave up 6 bases and V 3 bases, and 5 bases lay outside the gene matches. The CDR3 runs to 12 residues. Germline CDR1 GTSNPN, CDR2 SVGIG (reference sequence). The CDR3 region has the DNA TGTGCCTGGAGGGCACAGGGGAGCGAGCAGTACTTA. Protein: CAWRAQGSEQYL.

As for this clonotype: One end of the junction does not line up with germline, which may come from a read error. In DNA form, the CDR3 reads TGCGCCAGCAGTCCCATTGGGGGCACTGGGAGGGCGACAGGTCAGCCCCAGCATTTT. Amino acid sequence: CASSPIGGTGRATGQPQHF. V and J are TRBV28 and TRBJ1-5; a possible D gene is TRBD1 (6 bases). CDR3 length equals 19 residues. CDR1 is MDHEN, CDR2 SYDVKM, per germline. The variable domain in full, completed from reference TRBV28 and TRBJ1-5, reads DVKVTQSSRYLVKRTGEKVFLECVQDMDHENMFWYRQDPGLGLRLIYFSYDVKMKEKGDIPEGYSVSREKKERFSLILESASTNQTSMYLCASSPIGGTGRATGQPQHFGDGTRLSIL.

Notes on this clonotype: One end of the junction varies from germline; a read error may be responsible. This chain connects TRBV16 to TRBJ1-4; unclear D gene. This CDR3 comprises 15 residues. Germline CDR1 and CDR2: KGHSY and FQNENV. The CDR3, as DNA: TGTGTCAGCAGCCAATCGGTGGCAACTAATGAAAAACTGTTTTTT. Translated: CVSSQSVATNEKLFF.

This clonotype was seen repeatedly, ten times or more. The chain couples TRBV10-3 to TRBJ2-7; D call uncertain. Per germline, CDR1 ENHRY and CDR2 SYGVKD. Trimming removed 0 bases at V and 5 bases at J, with 2 bases between. The length of the CDR3 is 11 residues. The CDR3 sequence: CAISESDEQYF. CDR3 nucleotide sequence: TGTGCCATCAGTGAGTCGGACGAGCAGTACTTC.

On this clonotype: A much larger clone lies one base from this, so it may be a read error. This chain uses TRBV28 with TRBJ1-5, with unresolved D. Germline CDR1 is MDHEN and CDR2 is SYDVKM. This CDR3 region has 14 residues. The CDR3 DNA reads TGTGACAGCAGTTTTGGGCCAGACAATCAGCCCCAGCATTTT. It specifies CDSSFGPDNQPQHF.

This chain joins TRBV27 and TRBJ1-1; possibly TRBD1 for D (6 bases). The CDR3 spans 13 residues. The V end was cut by 5 bases, the J end by 6 bases, with 13 bases between. In germline, CDR1 is MNHEY, CDR2 SMNVEV (reference sequence). The CDR3 bases are TGTGCCAGCAGTCCAGGGGAAGGGGCTGAAGCTTTCTTT. Its translation: CASSPGEGAEAFF.

Comment on this clonotype: Possible read error: a much larger clone is one base away. No conserved phenylalanine or tryptophan ends this CDR3, so it is likely a read error. J is TRBJ1-3 and V is TRBV11-2; D remains ambiguous. Germline V gives CDR1 SGHAT, CDR2 FQNNGV. This CDR3 spans 12 amino acids. Trimming cost V 3 bases and J 4 bases, with 4 bases left between them. CDR3 nucleotide sequence: TGTGCCAGCAGCTTGGGGGGAAACACCATATATTCT. It is translated as CASSLGGNTIYS.

About this clonotype itself: A read error may explain this, as a much larger clone is one base away. The chain employs TRBV28 and TRBJ2-7, with D perhaps given as TRBD1 or TRBD2 (5 bases each). The CDR3 has 15 amino acids. Trimming pared 3 bases from V and 9 bases from J, leaving 21 bases between. Per the germline V gene, CDR1 is MDHEN and CDR2 is SYDVKM. The CDR3 DNA reads as TGTGCCAGCAGTTTGGGAGTGGGGCTCCATGGCGTGCAGTACTTC. The encoded protein is CASSLGVGLHGVQYF.

On this clonotype itself: A junction boundary mismatches the germline segment, possibly from a read error. The chain recombines TRBV28 with TRBJ1-5, with D perhaps matching TRBD1 (5 bases). The germline CDR1 and CDR2 sequences are MDHEN and SYDVKM. This CDR3 is built from 14 residues. Written as DNA, the CDR3 is TGTACCAGCAGCCGCGGGGACCTGGGTCAGCCCCAGCATTTC. Amino acid sequence: CTSSRGDLGQPQHF.

Comments on this clonotype: This CDR3 is missing its conserved last phenylalanine or tryptophan, likely due to a read error. The chain carries TRBV28 and TRBJ2-7; 9 positions match TRBD1. Germline assignment: CDR1 MDHEN and CDR2 SYDVKM. The junction had 11 bases not matched to a gene; V was cut back by 10 bases and J by 4 bases. The CDR3 sequence is 14 residues long. DNA for the CDR3: TGTGCCAACAATGAGGGGGGACAGGGTTACGAGCAGTACTTA. Its translation is CANNEGGQGYEQYL.

The V call is TRBV5-1, the J call TRBJ2-3; the D is unclear. Judging by the DNA end, TRBJ1-5 fits better; the J call may be wrong. CDR3 length equals 18 residues. Germline lookup yields CDR1 SGHRS and CDR2 YFSETQ. CDR3: CASSLGLARCIGTDTQHF. CDR3 nucleotide sequence: TGCGCCAGCAGCTTGGGACTAGCGAGATGTATCGGCACAGATACGCAGCATTTT.

At least ten counts were recorded for this clonotype. The genes are TRBV5-4 and TRBJ2-7, with D unclear. The CDR3 length is 14 residues. CDR1 and CDR2 (germline): SGHNT, YYREEE (reference sequence). Between the trimmed V and J ends, which lost 0 bases and 2 bases, there was a span of 9 bases. The CDR3 DNA reads as TGTGCCAGCAGCTTGGGAGGCAGACCCTACGAGCAGTACTTC. Translated: CASSLGGRPYEQYF.

This clonotype was recorded many times. The rearrangement uses TRBV4-1 and TRBJ2-2, with D hard to call. In germline, CDR1 is MGHRA, CDR2 YSYEKL. The germline V and J ends were trimmed by 0 bases and 5 bases, with 13 bases remaining between them. The CDR3 consists of 16 residues. CDR3 protein: CASSQELAAWTGELFF. The DNA of the CDR3 is TGCGCCAGCAGCCAAGAGCTGGCCGCGTGGACCGGGGAGCTGTTTTTT.